Below, 3 T cell receptor beta chains from the same sample are listed, as sequenced in a study of cytotoxic CD8 clonotypes in ibrutinib-treated CLL. Only in-frame clones appear in the TCRdb table, and some are missing; sequencing was by immunoSEQ multiplex PCR. Here the sample spans about 45,000 clones, 55% to 80% being singletons. The sample was PBMCs, taken after 12 months of ibrutinib treatment. These receptors originate from a human donor with chronic lymphocytic leukemia.

The chain links TRBV6-6 to TRBJ2-3; 12 bases agree with TRBD2. The junction had 7 bases not matched to a gene; V was cut back by 5 bases and J by 7 bases. The CDR3 sequence is 15 residues long. Germline CDR1 is MNHNY and CDR2 is SVGAGI (reference sequence). This CDR3 is CASSRRTSGENTQYF. In DNA form, the CDR3 reads TGTGCCAGCAGTCGCCGGACTAGCGGGGAAAATACGCAGTATTTT.

Relative to its sample, this clone is medium-sized. V gene TRBV4-1 combines with J gene TRBJ2-1, with 11 bases fitting TRBD2. CDR3 length: 16 residues. The J segment lost 7 bases and the V segment lost 2 bases, leaving 7 bases of the junction unmatched. Germline V gene data show CDR1 as MGHRA and CDR2 as YSYEKL. CDR3 coding DNA: TGCGCCAGCAGCCAATACTTAGCGGGGGGGCAGAATGAGCAGTTCTTC. It is translated as CASSQYLAGGQNEQFF.

This clone came up a few times. The chain has TRBV10-3 and TRBJ1-5, with TRBD1 as a possible D gene (6 bases). The CDR3 covers 15 residues. V lost 2 bases and J lost 0, with 8 bases in between. Germline values: CDR1 ENHRY, CDR2 SYGVKD. CDR3 protein: CAISEGGYSNQPQHF. As DNA, the CDR3 is TGTGCCATCAGTGAGGGGGGCTATAGCAATCAGCCCCAGCATTTT.